The sequence of this TCR beta chain was determined in a study of blood T cell repertoires in COVID-19. Study at large: Sources were T cells, B-cell-depleted T cells, or PBMCs; the material itself was cDNA or gDNA.

The CDR3 runs to 12 residues. Trimming took off 7 bases at V and 2 bases at J, with 8 bases between the two ends. Per germline, CDR1 MNHEY and CDR2 SVGAGI. Data came from immunoSEQ multiplex PCR; TCRdb stores just in-frame clones and leaves some out. This sample has roughly 120,000 clones, with approximately 81% found just once. The sequencing sample was made of peripheral blood. This sequence joins TRBV6-5 and TRBJ1-2; D uncertain. The clonotype originates from a human donor in a cohort sampled during active COVID-19. CDR3 residues: CASTNTNYGYTF. CDR3 DNA: TGTGCCAGCACCAACACAAACTATGGCTACACCTTC.